The 11 T cell receptor beta chains listed next were all sequenced from one sample in a study of blood T cell repertoires in COVID-19. Some clones are missing from TCRdb's copy, which holds only in-frame ones; the method was immunoSEQ multiplex PCR. The sample holds about 61,000 clones, 88% seen once. Material: peripheral blood. The source is a woman between 50 and 59 years old with active or convalescent COVID-19.

This clone was counted once. V is TRBV5-1 and J is TRBJ2-4, with a tentative D call TRBD2 (6 bases). The CDR3 extends over 16 amino acids. Germline CDR1 and CDR2: SGHRS and YFSETQ. V lost 0 bases, J lost 5 bases, and 15 bases lay in between. CDR3 nucleotides: TGCGCCAGCAGCTTGGGGCTTCTGGGGGGACAAAACATTCAGTACTTC. It codes for CASSLGLLGGQNIQYF.

The DNA for the CDR3 is TGTGCCAGCAGTGAGGGGTTTCCGGGGGATACGCAGTATTTT. Protein product: CASSEGFPGDTQYF. The V call is TRBV2, the J call TRBJ2-3, with a weak D call TRBD2 (5 bases). The germline V gene has CDR1 SNHLY and CDR2 FYNNEI. The CDR3 contains 14 residues. With 3 bases removed from V and 6 bases from J, the gap between germline ends came to 13 bases.

The chain couples TRBV6-5 to TRBJ1-5; possibly TRBD1 for D (6 bases). Germline V CDR1 and CDR2: MNHEY, SVGAGI. The CDR3 loop spans 15 amino acids. Trimming removed 6 bases from V and 4 bases from J, with 16 bases in between. This CDR3 is CASREFVRGNQPQHF. CDR3 coding DNA: TGTGCCAGCAGGGAGTTTGTCAGGGGTAATCAGCCCCAGCATTTT.

V is TRBV2 and J is TRBJ1-2, with TRBD1 as a possible D gene (5 bases). This CDR3 is 15 amino acids long. V dropped 6 bases and J dropped 2 bases, with 16 bases sitting between them. Germline V gene data show CDR1 as SNHLY and CDR2 as FYNNEI. CDR3 region: CASRRPGVTNYGYTF. The DNA for the CDR3 is TGTGCCAGCAGACGACCGGGGGTCACCAACTATGGCTACACCTTC.

The chain combines TRBV18 with TRBJ2-4; maybe TRBD2 (5 bases). This CDR3 is built from 13 residues. V was clipped by 2 bases and J by 9 bases, with 11 bases between them. The germline gives CDR1 KGHSH, CDR2 LQKENI. This chain's CDR3 is CASSPFEGIIQYF. The CDR3 DNA sequence: TGTGCCAGCTCACCATTTGAGGGAATCATTCAGTACTTC.

V gene TRBV18 combines with J gene TRBJ2-1; the D gene is possibly TRBD2 (6 bases). The CDR3 contains 15 residues. V lost 6 bases and J lost 0, with 12 bases in between. The germline V gene encodes CDR1 KGHSH and CDR2 LQKENI. CDR3 bases: TGTGCCAGCTCTCATAGCGGAGGCTCCTACAATGAGCAGTTCTTC. It encodes CASSHSGGSYNEQFF.

Comments on this clone: Sequence at one end of the junction differs from germline and may be a read error. This chain uses TRBV7-7 with TRBJ1-2, with TRBD1 identical over 7 bases. CDR1 is SSHAT and CDR2 is FNYEAQ in the germline V gene (reference sequence). This CDR3 spans 17 amino acids. The CDR3 loop reads CASSFRDRPHPNYGYTF. The CDR3 DNA reads TGTGCTAGCAGCTTCCGGGACAGACCTCACCCTAACTATGGCTACACCTTC.

The V and J genes are TRBV27 and TRBJ1-6; D uncertain. The ends were cut back, 6 bases at V and 7 bases at J, with 13 bases in the middle. This CDR3 spans 14 amino acids. Germline V CDR1 and CDR2: MNHEY, SMNVEV (reference sequence). The CDR3 DNA sequence: TGTGCCAGCAGGTTTTATGATGCGAATTCACCCCTCCACTTT. This gives the protein CASRFYDANSPLHF.

The gene calls are TRBV30 and TRBJ1-3, with TRBD1 as a possible D gene (5 bases). The germline V gene encodes CDR1 GTSNPN and CDR2 SVGIG (reference sequence). CDR3 length: 14 residues. Trimming took 0 bases from V and 1 from J, leaving 7 bases between them. The CDR3: CAWSVGGSGNTIYF. The CDR3 region has the DNA TGTGCCTGGAGTGTTGGGGGGTCTGGAAACACCATATATTTT.

The chain joins TRBV5-1 to TRBJ2-3; 8 bases match TRBD2. This CDR3 region has 17 residues. Germline V lookup: CDR1 SGHRS, CDR2 YFSETQ. V shed 4 bases and J 3 bases; nucleotides not matched to a gene: 13. CDR3 sequence: CASSMGTRSSMTDTQYF. The CDR3 DNA reads TGCGCCAGCAGCATGGGGACTAGGTCTAGCATGACAGATACGCAGTATTTT.

The count of this clone is one. This chain links TRBV5-1 with TRBJ2-5; the D is unclear. The germline V gene has CDR1 SGHRS and CDR2 YFSETQ. Between the trimmed V and J ends, which lost 2 bases and 2 bases, there was a span of 4 bases. There are 12 residues in the CDR3. CDR3 protein: CASSLSQETQYF. CDR3 nucleotides: TGCGCCAGCAGCTTATCTCAAGAGACCCAGTACTTC. Combining the CDR3 with reference TRBV5-1 and TRBJ2-5 gives the whole variable domain KAGVTQTPRYLIKTRGQQVTLSCSPISGHRSVSWYQQTPGQGLQFLFEYFSETQRNKGNFPGRFSGRQFSNSRSEMNVSTLELGDSALYLCASSLSQETQYFGPGTRLLVL.